These 31 T cell receptor beta chains originate from one sample sequenced in a study of HIV-infected patients and healthy controls. TCRdb re-analysed the 5' RACE reads in MiXCR, keeping a single row per CDR3 protein. The table shows about 18,000 distinct CDR3 sequences, with roughly 19% occurring only once. The specimen was CD8+ T cells from blood. The origin of the receptors is a human donor in good health.

The table lists this clonotype with many counts. The chain has TRBV27 and TRBJ2-5; 7 bases are shared with TRBD1. Trimming removed 6 bases from V and 1 base from J; junction bases left unmatched: 8. The germline gives CDR1 MNHEY, CDR2 SMNVEV (reference sequence). The CDR3 totals 15 residues. The CDR3 DNA reads as TGTGCCAGCAGGCCAAGACAGGGTTTCCAAGAGACCCAGTACTTC. Amino acid sequence: CASRPRQGFQETQYF.

The CDR3 region has the DNA TGTGCCAGCAGCCAAGGCTACGAGCAGTACTTC. As protein: CASSQGYEQYF. The chain recombines TRBV14 with TRBJ2-7; D unresolved. The germline V gene encodes CDR1 SGHDN and CDR2 FVKESK. This CDR3 has 11 residues. Trimming stripped 1 base from V and 3 bases from J, with 1 base between.

The chain employs TRBV12-3 or TRBV12-4 and TRBJ1-3, with 8 bases lining up with TRBD1. CDR3 length equals 19 residues. Losses at the gene ends were 3 bases for V and 0 bases for J; bases not matched to a gene: 13. CDR3 DNA sequence: TGTGCCAGCAGTTTTGTACCGGGACAGGAGGACTACTCTGGAAACACCATATATTTT. Its protein is CASSFVPGQEDYSGNTIYF.

The V and J genes are TRBV4-1 and TRBJ1-2; D remains ambiguous. Trimming took 4 bases from V and 4 from J, leaving 13 bases between them. CDR3 length: 14 residues. Germline V gene lookup returns CDR1 MGHRA and CDR2 YSYEKL. The CDR3 reads CASSLVDPFYGYTF. CDR3 sequence (DNA): TGCGCCAGCAGCCTAGTGGATCCCTTCTATGGCTACACCTTC.

This clonotype appeared many times. The chain uses TRBV15 and TRBJ2-5, with D tentatively TRBD1 (6 bases). This CDR3 has 11 amino acids. The V end lost 9 bases, the J end lost 5 bases, and 10 bases lay between the germline ends. Germline CDR1 is LNHNV and CDR2 is YYDKDF (reference sequence). The CDR3 coding sequence is TGTGCCACTTGGCAGGGGGAGACCCAGTACTTC. It yields the protein CATWQGETQYF.

This clonotype was picked up many times. CDR3 loop: CASSQGWQDYGYTF. The CDR3 DNA reads as TGTGCCAGCAGCCAAGGGTGGCAGGATTATGGCTACACCTTC. The rearrangement joins TRBV4-2 to TRBJ1-2; D is uncertain. Per germline, CDR1 LGHNA and CDR2 YNFKEQ. This CDR3 has 14 amino acids. Trimming took off 1 base at V and 5 bases at J, with 11 bases between the two ends.

This clonotype occurred many times. The chain has TRBV9 and TRBJ2-3; 7 bases are shared with TRBD2. The V gene's germline CDR1 is SGDLS and CDR2 YYNGEE. CDR3 length: 15 amino acids. Trimming took 3 bases from V and 2 from J; bases not matched to a gene: 6. CDR3 nucleotide sequence: TGTGCCAGCAGCGGTACTAGCGTTCACACAGATACGCAGTATTTT. Residues: CASSGTSVHTDTQYF.

V is TRBV14 and J is TRBJ2-7, with 7 bases identical to TRBD2. This CDR3 is 16 amino acids long. Trimming removed 4 bases from V and 4 bases from J; junction bases left unmatched: 13. Germline CDR1 and CDR2: SGHDN and FVKESK. The CDR3: CASSRDWRGGLYEQYF. CDR3 coding DNA: TGTGCCAGCAGCCGCGACTGGAGGGGAGGGTTATACGAGCAGTACTTC.

This clonotype was counted a single time. This chain links TRBV14 with TRBJ1-1; 7 bases line up with TRBD1. Germline assignment: CDR1 SGHDN and CDR2 FVKESK. V lost 4 bases to trimming and J lost 6 bases; unmatched junction nucleotides: 14. This CDR3 contains 16 residues. This CDR3 reads CASSPSPTGVYAEAFF. The CDR3 DNA is TGTGCCAGCAGCCCCAGTCCCACAGGGGTTTACGCTGAAGCTTTCTTT.

This clonotype was seen repeatedly, ten times or more. The CDR3 nucleotides read TGCAGCGTTGAAACTCCAGGGTCCGGGGAGCTGTTTTTT. Amino acids: CSVETPGSGELFF. The chain links TRBV29-1 to TRBJ2-2; D might be TRBD1 (5 bases). The CDR3 is made up of 13 amino acids. Germline V lookup: CDR1 SQVTM, CDR2 ANQGSEA. Trimming left V 2 bases short and J 6 bases short, with 10 bases between.

This clonotype was seen just once. The chain employs TRBV7-9 and TRBJ2-3; 9 bases align to TRBD1. V trimming: 5 bases; J trimming: 10 bases; junction bases outside the gene matches: 10. The CDR3 covers 14 residues. The germline V gene has CDR1 SEHNR and CDR2 FQNEAQ (reference sequence). For the CDR3, the DNA is TGTGCCAGCAGCCCTCAGGACAGGGGCTCTGCGCAGTATTTT. Amino acids: CASSPQDRGSAQYF. The full variable domain, completed using reference TRBV7-9 and TRBJ2-3, is DTGVSQNPRHKITKRGQNVTFRCDPISEHNRLYWYRQTLGQGPEFLTYFQNEAQLEKSRLLSDRFSAERPKGSFSTLEIQRTEQGDSAMYLCASSPQDRGSAQYFGPGTRLTVL.

The gene calls are TRBV6-1 and TRBJ2-1; D ambiguous. The CDR3 totals 18 residues. V dropped 2 bases and J dropped 0 bases, with 17 bases sitting between them. CDR1 is MNHNS, CDR2 SASEGT, per germline. The CDR3 reads CASSEFEVLSSSYNEQFF. CDR3 nucleotide sequence: TGTGCCAGCAGTGAATTCGAGGTTCTCTCTAGCTCCTACAATGAGCAGTTCTTC.

This clonotype was found many times. This rearrangement joins TRBV12-5 to TRBJ2-1; the D gene is possibly TRBD1 (6 bases). CDR1 is LGHNT and CDR2 is FRNRAP in the germline V gene. This CDR3 is built from 13 residues. V was shortened by 1 base and J by 10 bases, with 11 bases between the two germline ends. CDR3 in DNA: TGTGCTAGTGGTTTGGAGAGTAGGGGGGAGCAGTTCTTC. Amino acid sequence: CASGLESRGEQFF.

The chain combines TRBV15 with TRBJ2-1, with 11 bases that match TRBD2. The CDR3 has 14 residues. Trimming at V came to 6 bases and at J to 5 bases, leaving 3 bases not matched to a gene. CDR1 is LNHNV, CDR2 YYDKDF, per germline (reference sequence). CDR3 sequence reads: CATRGTSGNNEQFF. DNA of the CDR3: TGTGCCACCAGGGGGACTAGCGGAAACAATGAGCAGTTCTTC.

The chain joins TRBV6-9 to TRBJ2-7; 11 nucleotides line up with TRBD2. The trim removed 2 bases at V and 5 bases at J, leaving 8 bases unmatched. CDR3 length: 16 residues. Germline assignment: CDR1 MNHGY and CDR2 SVAAGI. Written as DNA, the CDR3 is TGTGCCAGCAGTTATACATTTACTAGCGGGAGTGACGAGCAGTACTTC. Translation: CASSYTFTSGSDEQYF.

V and J are TRBV11-2 and TRBJ2-7; 8 bases line up with TRBD2. The germline V gene encodes CDR1 SGHAT and CDR2 FQNNGV. The CDR3 length is 12 residues. J gave up 9 bases and V 10 bases, and 11 bases lay outside the gene matches. The CDR3 DNA follows: TGTGCCACTAGAAGCGGGAGTCAAGGGCAGTACTTC. Translation: CATRSGSQGQYF.

Comments on this clonotype: An end of the junction differs from the germline gene, which may be a read error. This sequence joins TRBV12-3 or TRBV12-4 and TRBJ2-7, with a weak D call TRBD1 (5 bases). This CDR3 comprises 13 residues. The CDR3 is CASSLPDSPRKDF. The CDR3 DNA follows: TGTGCCAGCAGTTTACCAGACAGCCCCCGAAAGGACTTC.

The chain recombines TRBV6-1 with TRBJ2-2, with 10 nucleotides matching TRBD1. With V trimmed by 3 bases and J by 6 bases, 7 bases remained unmatched. Germline values: CDR1 MNHNS, CDR2 SASEGT. The CDR3 loop spans 16 amino acids. In nucleotides, the CDR3 is TGTGCCAGCAGTGAGGTGACAGGGGGCAGAGCCGGGGAGCTGTTTTTT. Residues: CASSEVTGGRAGELFF.

This clonotype was recorded a few times. The chain joins TRBV6-6 to TRBJ2-7; 11 nucleotides agree with TRBD1. V was clipped by 2 bases and J by 3 bases; unmatched bases: 0. CDR1 MNHNY and CDR2 SVGAGI come from the germline V gene (reference sequence). The CDR3 runs 14 residues. This CDR3 is CASSYGTGGYEQYF. In DNA form, the CDR3 reads TGTGCCAGCAGTTACGGGACAGGGGGCTACGAGCAGTACTTC.

The rearrangement joins TRBV7-2 to TRBJ2-5; D may be TRBD1 (5 bases). Trimming left V 2 bases short and J 9 bases short, with 16 bases between. This CDR3 is 14 amino acids long. Germline V gene lookup returns CDR1 SGHTA and CDR2 FQGNSA. The CDR3 protein is CASSLYVGPRAQYF. CDR3 nucleotides: TGTGCCAGCAGCTTATATGTCGGCCCCAGGGCCCAGTACTTC.

This clonotype was detected only a few times. The V and J genes are TRBV9 and TRBJ2-5, with 8 bases that match TRBD2. Germline values: CDR1 SGDLS, CDR2 YYNGEE. The J segment lost 2 bases and the V segment lost 4 bases, leaving 10 bases of the junction unmatched. The CDR3 length is 16 residues. The CDR3 spells CASSPSTPGGQETQYF. DNA of the CDR3: TGTGCCAGCAGCCCTTCCACCCCGGGGGGGCAAGAGACCCAGTACTTC.

The CDR3 DNA sequence: TGCGCCAGCAGCCATGCCCCTGGATGGTACGGCATCTCTAATGAAAAACTGTTTTTT. Translation gives CASSHAPGWYGISNEKLFF. V is TRBV4-3 and J is TRBJ1-4; D not certain. Germline V gene sequence: CDR1 LGHNA, CDR2 YSLEER. The CDR3 length is 19 residues. Trimming took 3 bases from V and 3 from J, leaving 23 bases between them.

This clonotype was seen a handful of times. The V call is TRBV5-8, the J call TRBJ2-3, with a tentative D call TRBD1 (6 bases). Germline CDR1 reads SGHTS; CDR2 reads YDEGEE. This CDR3 has 15 amino acids. Trimming shortened V by 0 bases and J by 2 bases, and 10 bases separated the two germline ends. The CDR3 is CASSLGGRHTDTQYF. CDR3 nucleotide sequence: TGTGCCAGCAGCTTGGGGGGGCGGCACACAGATACGCAGTATTTT.

This clonotype turned up a few times. The rearrangement joins TRBV7-9 to TRBJ1-5; 8 bases align to TRBD1. Germline assignment: CDR1 SEHNR and CDR2 FQNEAQ (reference sequence). This CDR3 comprises 16 residues. Trimming removed 2 bases from V and 1 base from J; junction bases left unmatched: 4. In DNA, the CDR3 is TGTGCCAGCAGCTTATCCGGACAGGGAAGCAATCAGCCCCAGCATTTT. Its protein is CASSLSGQGSNQPQHF.

This clonotype was seen repeatedly, ten times or more. This chain uses TRBV13 with TRBJ1-6; no clear D gene. The CDR3 is made up of 16 amino acids. Germline CDR1 reads PRHDT; CDR2 reads FYEKMQ (reference sequence). Trimming stripped 5 bases from V and 0 bases from J, with 11 bases between. This chain's CDR3 is CASSASRSSYNSPLHF. CDR3 DNA: TGTGCCAGCAGCGCGAGCCGGAGCTCCTATAATTCACCCCTCCACTTT.

This clonotype came up a few times. This chain links TRBV20-1 with TRBJ1-5; maybe TRBD1 (5 bases). Germline assignment: CDR1 DFQATT and CDR2 SNEGSKA (reference sequence). V was pared by 0 bases and J by 1 base, with 13 bases between. The CDR3 runs to 16 residues. CDR3 in amino acids: CSAREVPAGSNQPQHF. The CDR3 DNA is TGCAGTGCTAGAGAGGTCCCGGCAGGGAGCAATCAGCCCCAGCATTTT.

The chain combines TRBV13 with TRBJ1-1; D is ambiguous. The CDR3 extends over 14 amino acids. Germline assignment: CDR1 PRHDT and CDR2 FYEKMQ (reference sequence). Trimming took 5 bases from V and 0 from J, leaving 10 bases between them. CDR3 nucleotides: TGTGCCAGCAGCCCTGGTGAGATGAACACTGAAGCTTTCTTT. The encoded protein is CASSPGEMNTEAFF.

A few counts support this clonotype. The chain links TRBV6-2 or TRBV6-3 to TRBJ2-2, with D perhaps TRBD2 (6 bases). V was shortened by 4 bases and J by 7 bases, with 10 bases between the two germline ends. The CDR3 extends over 13 amino acids. Germline assignment: CDR1 MNHEY and CDR2 SVGEGT. The CDR3 here is CASSFGEDGELFF. For the CDR3, the DNA is TGTGCCAGCAGTTTCGGGGAGGACGGGGAGCTGTTTTTT.

Concerning this clonotype: A much larger clone lies a single base off, so this may be a read error. CDR3 DNA sequence: TGTGCCAGCAGCTTCGGAGAGGGCGCAGATACGCAGTATTTT. Translation gives CASSFGEGADTQYF. The chain links TRBV7-9 to TRBJ2-3, with D possibly being TRBD2 (5 bases). CDR3 length equals 14 residues. Per the germline V gene, CDR1 is SEHNR and CDR2 is FQNEAQ (reference sequence). The ends were cut back, 3 bases at V and 4 bases at J, with 11 bases in the middle.

The sample holds many counts of this clonotype. V is TRBV7-6 and J is TRBJ2-7; D ambiguous. The CDR3 consists of 13 residues. Germline V CDR1 and CDR2: SGHVS, FNYEAQ. Between the trimmed V and J ends, which lost 1 base and 6 bases, there was a span of 10 bases. The CDR3 region is CASSLEASGEQYF. CDR3 coding DNA: TGTGCCAGCAGCTTAGAGGCGTCGGGCGAGCAGTACTTC.

J is TRBJ2-1 and V is TRBV2; 7 bases are shared with TRBD2. V shed 5 bases and J 0 bases; nucleotides not matched to a gene: 19. CDR1 and CDR2 (germline): SNHLY, FYNNEI. The CDR3 is 20 residues long. The CDR3 region has the DNA TGTGCCAGCAGTCGACCTAGGCTAGCGGAGTCCCAAAGCTCCTACAATGAGCAGTTCTTC. Translated, it gives CASSRPRLAESQSSYNEQFF. Together with reference TRBV2 and TRBJ2-1, the CDR3 gives the full variable domain: EPEVTQTPSHQVTQMGQEVILRCVPISNHLYFYWYRQILGQKVEFLVSFYNNEISEKSEIFDDQFSVERPDGSNFTLKIRSTKLEDSAMYFCASSRPRLAESQSSYNEQFFGPGTRLTVL.